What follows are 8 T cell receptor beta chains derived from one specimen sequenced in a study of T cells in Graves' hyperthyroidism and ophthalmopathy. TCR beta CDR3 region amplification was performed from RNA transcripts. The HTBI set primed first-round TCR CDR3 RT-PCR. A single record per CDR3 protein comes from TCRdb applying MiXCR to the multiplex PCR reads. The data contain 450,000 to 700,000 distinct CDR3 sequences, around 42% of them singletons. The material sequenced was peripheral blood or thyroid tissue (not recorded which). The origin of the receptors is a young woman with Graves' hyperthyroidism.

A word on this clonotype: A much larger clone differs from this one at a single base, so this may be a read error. The CDR3 loop is CASLLGGYKQYF. CDR3 DNA sequence: TGTGCCAGCCTCCTGGGCGGCTACAAGCAGTACTTC. The chain has TRBV6-5 and TRBJ2-7; no firm D call. Germline lookup yields CDR1 MNHEY and CDR2 SVGAGI. The CDR3 covers 12 residues.

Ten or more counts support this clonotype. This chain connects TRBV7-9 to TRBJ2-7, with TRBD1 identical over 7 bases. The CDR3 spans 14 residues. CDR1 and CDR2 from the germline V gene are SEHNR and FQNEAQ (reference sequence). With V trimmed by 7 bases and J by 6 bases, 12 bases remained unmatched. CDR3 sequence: CASTQGQSIFEQYF. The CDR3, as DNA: TGTGCCAGCACCCAGGGACAGAGTATCTTCGAGCAGTACTTC.

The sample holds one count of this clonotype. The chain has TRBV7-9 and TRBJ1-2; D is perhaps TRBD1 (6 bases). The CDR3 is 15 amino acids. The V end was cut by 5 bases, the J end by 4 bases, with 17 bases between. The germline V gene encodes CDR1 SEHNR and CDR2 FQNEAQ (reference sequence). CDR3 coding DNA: TGTGCCAGCAGCCCGGATGAGAGGGGGGCCTATGGCTACACCTTC. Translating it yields CASSPDERGAYGYTF.

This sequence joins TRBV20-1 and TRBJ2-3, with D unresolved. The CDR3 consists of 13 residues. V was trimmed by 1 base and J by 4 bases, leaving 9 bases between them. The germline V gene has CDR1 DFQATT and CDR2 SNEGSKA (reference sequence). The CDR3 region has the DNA TGCAGTGCTAGAGCGGCGCTCCCAGATACGCAGTATTTT. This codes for CSARAALPDTQYF.

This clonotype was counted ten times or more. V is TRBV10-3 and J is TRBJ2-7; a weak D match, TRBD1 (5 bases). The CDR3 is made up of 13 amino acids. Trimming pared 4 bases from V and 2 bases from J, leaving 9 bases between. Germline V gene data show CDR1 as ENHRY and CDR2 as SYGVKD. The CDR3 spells CAISGQSTYEQYF. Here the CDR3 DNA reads TGTGCCATCAGTGGACAGTCGACCTACGAGCAGTACTTC.

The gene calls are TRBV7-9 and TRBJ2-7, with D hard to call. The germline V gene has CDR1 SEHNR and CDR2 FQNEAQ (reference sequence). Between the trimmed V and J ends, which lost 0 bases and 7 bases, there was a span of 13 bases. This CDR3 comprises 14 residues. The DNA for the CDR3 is TGTGCCAGCAGCTTAGCGGGTAGTTGGAATGAGCAGTACTTC. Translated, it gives CASSLAGSWNEQYF.

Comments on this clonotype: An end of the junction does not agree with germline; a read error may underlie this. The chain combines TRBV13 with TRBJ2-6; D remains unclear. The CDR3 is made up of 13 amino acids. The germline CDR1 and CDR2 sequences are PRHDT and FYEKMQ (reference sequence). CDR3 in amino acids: CASSVPGPSTEAF. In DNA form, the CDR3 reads TGTGCCAGCAGCGTACCTGGACCGAGCACTGAAGCTTTC.

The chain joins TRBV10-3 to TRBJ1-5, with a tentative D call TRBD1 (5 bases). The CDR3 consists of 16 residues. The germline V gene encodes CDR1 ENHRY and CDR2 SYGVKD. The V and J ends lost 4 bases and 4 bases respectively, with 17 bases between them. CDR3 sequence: CAISASARVANQPQHF. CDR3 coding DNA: TGTGCCATCAGTGCTAGCGCCAGGGTAGCAAATCAGCCCCAGCATTTT.